This T cell receptor beta chain was sequenced for a study of T cells in Graves' hyperthyroidism and ophthalmopathy. Study-wide results and caveats: For ophthalmopathy, model prediction preceded onset by a median roughly 6.5 months. Most thyroid clonotypes expanded above 0.001 were also detected in blood.

This clonotype was detected many times. What it binds is unknown. Deletions cut 5 bases from V and 4 bases from J, with 21 bases between. The CDR3 extends over 17 amino acids. Germline CDR1 and CDR2: SGHTA and FQGNSA. Template material for amplifying TCR beta CDR3 regions consisted of RNA transcripts. Using the HTBI primer set, a first-round RT-PCR was run on the TCR CDR3. TCRdb processed the multiplex PCR reads anew with MiXCR; each CDR3 protein has one entry. The repertoire has over 250,000 distinct CDR3 sequences, approximately 15% of them found once; the top ten carry approximately 35%. The chain carries TRBV7-2 and TRBJ2-1; tentative D call: TRBD2 (6 bases). Sequences were obtained from blood. The TCR sequence derives from a woman in her 40s with Graves' ophthalmopathy. The CDR3 bases are TGTGCCAGCAGCCTCTTTATGGCGGGATGGCAATACAATGAGCAGTTCTTC. Translation: CASSLFMAGWQYNEQFF.